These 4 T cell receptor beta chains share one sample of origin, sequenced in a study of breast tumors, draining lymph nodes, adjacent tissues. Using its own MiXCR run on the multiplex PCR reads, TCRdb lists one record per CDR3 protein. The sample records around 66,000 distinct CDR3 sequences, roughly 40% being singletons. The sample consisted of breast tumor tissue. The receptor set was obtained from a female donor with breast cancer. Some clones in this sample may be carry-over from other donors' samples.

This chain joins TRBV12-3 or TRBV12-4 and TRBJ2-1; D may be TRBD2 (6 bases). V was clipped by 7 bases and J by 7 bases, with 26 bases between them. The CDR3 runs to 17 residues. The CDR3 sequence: CASTPPGSGYKGNEQFF. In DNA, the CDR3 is TGTGCCAGCACCCCCCCGGGCAGCGGGTACAAGGGAAATGAGCAGTTCTTC.

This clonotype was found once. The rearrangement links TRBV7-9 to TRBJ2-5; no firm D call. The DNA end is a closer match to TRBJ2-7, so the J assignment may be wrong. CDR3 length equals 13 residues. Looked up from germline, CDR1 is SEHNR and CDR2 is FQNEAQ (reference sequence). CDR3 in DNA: TGTAGCAGCTTAGCCGCATGGGGTAACGAGCAGTACTTC. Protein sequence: CSSLAAWGNEQYF.

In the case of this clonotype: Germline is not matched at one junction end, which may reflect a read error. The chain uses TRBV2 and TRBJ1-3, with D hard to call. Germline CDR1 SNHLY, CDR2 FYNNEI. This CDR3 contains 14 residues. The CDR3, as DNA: TGTGCCAGCAGTGCCGGCAGAGAGGGAAACACCATATACTTT. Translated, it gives CASSAGREGNTIYF.

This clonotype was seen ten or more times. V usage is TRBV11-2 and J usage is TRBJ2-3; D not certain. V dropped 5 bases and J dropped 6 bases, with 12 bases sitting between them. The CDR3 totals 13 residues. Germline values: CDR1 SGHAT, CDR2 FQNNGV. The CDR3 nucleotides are TGTGCCAGCAGCCTACTAACTGGGGATACGCAGTATTTT. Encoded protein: CASSLLTGDTQYF. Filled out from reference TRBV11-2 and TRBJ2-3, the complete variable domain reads EAGVAQSPRYKIIEKRQSVAFWCNPISGHATLYWYQQILGQGPKLLIQFQNNGVVDDSQLPKDRFSAERLKGVDSTLKIQPAKLEDSAVYLCASSLLTGDTQYFGPGTRLTVL.